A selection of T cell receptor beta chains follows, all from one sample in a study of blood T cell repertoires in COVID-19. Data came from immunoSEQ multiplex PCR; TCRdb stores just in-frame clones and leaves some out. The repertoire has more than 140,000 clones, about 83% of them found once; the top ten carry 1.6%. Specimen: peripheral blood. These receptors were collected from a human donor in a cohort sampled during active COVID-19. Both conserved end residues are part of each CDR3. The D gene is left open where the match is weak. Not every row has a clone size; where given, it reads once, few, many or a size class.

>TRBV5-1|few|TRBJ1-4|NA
TGCGCCAGCAGCTTGACAGGGAATAATGAAAAACTGTTTTTT
CASSLTGNNEKLFF
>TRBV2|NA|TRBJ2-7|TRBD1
TGTGCCAGCTGGGCAGGGGGCTCCTACGAGCAGTACTTC
CASWAGGSYEQYF
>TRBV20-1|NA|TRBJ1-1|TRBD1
TGCAGTGCTAGTAGACAGGGATACACTGAAGCTTTCTTT
CSASRQGYTEAFF
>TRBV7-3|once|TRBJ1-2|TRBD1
TGTGCCAGCAGCCCCGGACAGGGATCACTTTATGGCTACACCTTC
CASSPGQGSLYGYTF
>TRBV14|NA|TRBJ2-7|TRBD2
TGTGCCAGCAGCATGGGACTAGCGGGAGTCGAGCAGTACTTC
CASSMGLAGVEQYF
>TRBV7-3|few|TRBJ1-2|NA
TGTGCCAGCAGCCCCCCCGGGGCTAACTATGGCTACACCTTC
CASSPPGANYGYTF
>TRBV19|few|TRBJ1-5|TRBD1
TGTGCCAGCGGGGATCGAGGGGGCGGTCAGCCCCAGCATTTT
CASGDRGGGQPQHF
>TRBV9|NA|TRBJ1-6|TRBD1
TGTGCCAGCAGCGTGGGACAGGACCCCTCCCGATCACCCCTCCACTTT
CASSVGQDPSRSPLHF
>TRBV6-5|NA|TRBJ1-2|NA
TGTGCCAGCAGACCCAGTTTCTATGGCTACACCTTC
CASRPSFYGYTF
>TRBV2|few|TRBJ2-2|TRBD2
TGTGCCAGCAGTGGGGGGACTAGCGGGGCCTCAAAGCTGTTTTTT
CASSGGTSGASKLFF
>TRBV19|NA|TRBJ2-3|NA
TGTGCCAGTAGTAAGACTAGGGGCACAGATACGCAGTATTTT
CASSKTRGTDTQYF
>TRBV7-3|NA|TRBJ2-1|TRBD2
TGTGCCAGCAGCTTAATGGGACTAGCTGACTCCTACAATGAGCAGTTCTTC
CASSLMGLADSYNEQFF
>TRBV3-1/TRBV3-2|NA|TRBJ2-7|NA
TGTGCCAGCAGCCGCCGGGACACTGGTAGCGAGCAGTACTTC
CASSRRDTGSEQYF
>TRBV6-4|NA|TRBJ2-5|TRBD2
TGTGCCTCAGTGGCGGGAGAAGAGACCCAGTACTTC
CASVAGEETQYF
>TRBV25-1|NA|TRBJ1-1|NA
TGTGCCAGCAGCGAGGTTCACATGAACACTGAAGCTTTCTTT
CASSEVHMNTEAFF
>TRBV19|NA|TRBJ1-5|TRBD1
TGTGCCAGTAGTATATACAGGGGGCTCGGCAATCAGCCCCAGCATTTT
CASSIYRGLGNQPQHF
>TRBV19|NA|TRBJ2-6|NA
TGTGCCAGTAGTTACAGGAACCTGCCTGGGGCCAACGTCCTGACTTTC
CASSYRNLPGANVLTF
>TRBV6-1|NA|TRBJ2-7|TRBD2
TGTGCCAGCAGTGAAGTAATTATAGCGGGAAGGCCTGCCTACGAGCAGTACTTC
CASSEVIIAGRPAYEQYF
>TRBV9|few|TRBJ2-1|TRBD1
TGTGCCAGCAGCGACAGGGGACAGGTAAATGAGCAGTTCTTC
CASSDRGQVNEQFF
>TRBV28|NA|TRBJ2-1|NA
TGTGCCAGCAGTTTCAGCAGTGGGGCCAATGAGCAGTTCTTC
CASSFSSGANEQFF
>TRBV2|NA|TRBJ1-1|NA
TGTGCCAGCAGTGAGTACGGGACATCGAACACTGAAGCTTTCTTT
CASSEYGTSNTEAFF
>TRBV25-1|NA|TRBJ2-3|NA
TGTGCCAGCAGTCTAAGTAACCCAGATACGCAGTATTTT
CASSLSNPDTQYF
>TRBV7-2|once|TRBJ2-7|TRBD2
TGTGCCAGCAGCTTAAGTGGACTAGCGACCCTCGAGCAGTACTTC
CASSLSGLATLEQYF
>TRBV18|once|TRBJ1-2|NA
TGTGCCAGCTCACCAACCCCGGACAGTCCCTATGGCTACACCTTC
CASSPTPDSPYGYTF
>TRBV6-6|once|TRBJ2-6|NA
TGTGCCAGCAGTTCCAGGGGTACTGGGGCCAACGTCCTGACTTTC
CASSSRGTGANVLTF
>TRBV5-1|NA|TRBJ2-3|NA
TGCGCCAGCAGCAGGCGGGACTCCGATCTCACAGATACGCAGTATTTT
CASSRRDSDLTDTQYF
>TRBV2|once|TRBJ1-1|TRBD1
TGTGCCAGCAGTCGACAGGGAATGGAGGCTTTCTTT
CASSRQGMEAFF
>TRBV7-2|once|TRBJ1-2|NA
TGTGCCAGCAGCTTAGGGGGGCCATATGGCTACACCTTC
CASSLGGPYGYTF
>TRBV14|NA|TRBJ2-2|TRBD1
TGTGCCAGCAGCCAATGGGCCGGGACAGGGATCGGGGAGCTGTTTTTT
CASSQWAGTGIGELFF
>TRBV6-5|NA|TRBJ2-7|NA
TGTGCCAGCTTAAGAGGGCCTCGACCCATATACGAGCAGTACTTC
CASLRGPRPIYEQYF
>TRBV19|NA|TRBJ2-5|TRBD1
TGTGCCAGTAGTGGACAGGGAAGGGAGACCCAGTACTTC
CASSGQGRETQYF
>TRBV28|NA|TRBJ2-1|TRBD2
TGTGCCAGCAGTCCCGCCGGGACTAGCGGGAGCTACAATGAGCAGTTCTTC
CASSPAGTSGSYNEQFF
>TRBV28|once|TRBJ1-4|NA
TGTGCCAGCAGTTTTCGGCAGGGAACAACTAATGAAAAACTGTTTTTT
CASSFRQGTTNEKLFF
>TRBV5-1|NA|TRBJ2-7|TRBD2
TGCGCCAGCAGCTTGCCGAGGACTAGCGGGAACTACGAGCAGTACTTC
CASSLPRTSGNYEQYF
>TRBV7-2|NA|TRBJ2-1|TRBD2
TGTGCCAGCAGCACGACTAGCGGGAGTGGTGAGCAGTTCTTC
CASSTTSGSGEQFF
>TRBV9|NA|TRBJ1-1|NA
TGTGCCAGCACCCCCTCCGAATCGGACACTGAAGCTTTCTTT
CASTPSESDTEAFF
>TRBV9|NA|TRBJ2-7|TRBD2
TGTGCCAGCAGCCCAGAGGTCCTAGCGGGAAGAGGGGAGCAGTACTTC
CASSPEVLAGRGEQYF
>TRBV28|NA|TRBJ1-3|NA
TGTGCCAGCAGTTTAGGGCAGCTCGCTGGAAACACCATATATTTT
CASSLGQLAGNTIYF
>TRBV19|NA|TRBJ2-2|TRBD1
TGTGCCAGGAGTCCGGGACAGGGCCCAGTTAGGGACACCGGGGAGCTGTTTTTT
CARSPGQGPVRDTGELFF
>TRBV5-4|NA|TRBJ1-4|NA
TGTGCCAGCAGCCGAGGGCCCAGCAGAACTAATGAAAAACTGTTTTTT
CASSRGPSRTNEKLFF
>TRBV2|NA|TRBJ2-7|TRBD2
TGTGCCAGCAGGGGACTAGCGGAGGCGCGGCCTTACGAGCAGTACTTC
CASRGLAEARPYEQYF
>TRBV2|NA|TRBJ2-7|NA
TGTGCCAGCAGTCCTAATAGCGGATTCGGTTACGAGCAGTACTTC
CASSPNSGFGYEQYF
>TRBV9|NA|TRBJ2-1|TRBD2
TGTGCCAGCAGCGTTGAGCCGGGACTAGCGGGAGGGGGGGGATTTAATGAGCAGTTCTTC
CASSVEPGLAGGGGFNEQFF
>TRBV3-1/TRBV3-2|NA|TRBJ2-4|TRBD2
TGTGCCAGCAGCCAAGAAACACTAGCGGGAGCCAAAAACATTCAGTACTTC
CASSQETLAGAKNIQYF
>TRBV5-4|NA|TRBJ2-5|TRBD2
TGTGCCAGCAGCGTGGACGGTCGTAACGGGAGGAAGACCCAGTACTTC
CASSVDGRNGRKTQYF
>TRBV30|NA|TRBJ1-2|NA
TGTGCCTGGAGTGCCTTCGATGGCTACACCTTC
CAWSAFDGYTF
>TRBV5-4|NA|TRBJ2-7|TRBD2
TGTGCCAGCAGCTTGGATCCTAGCGGGGTTACCTACGAGCAGTACTTC
CASSLDPSGVTYEQYF
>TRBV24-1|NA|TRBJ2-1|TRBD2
TGTGCCACCAGTGAATCAGGGACTAGCGGGAGAGTTCGAGAGCAGTTCTTC
CATSESGTSGRVREQFF
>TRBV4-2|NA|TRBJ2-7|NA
TGTGCCAGCAGCCAAGATCTTAACAGGGCCTACGAGCAGTACTTC
CASSQDLNRAYEQYF
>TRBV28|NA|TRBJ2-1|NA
TGTGCCAGCAGTCTGTGGCGGGACCCCCCCCGCACTGAGCAGTTCTTC
CASSLWRDPPRTEQFF
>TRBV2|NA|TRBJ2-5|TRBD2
TGTGCCAGCAGCCATCCGGGGACTAGCGGGACCCAAGAGACCCAGTACTTC
CASSHPGTSGTQETQYF
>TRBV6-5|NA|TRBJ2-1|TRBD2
TGTGCCAGCAGTTACGCGGCTAGCGGGAGGAACGAGCAGTTCTTC
CASSYAASGRNEQFF
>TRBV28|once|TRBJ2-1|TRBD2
TGTGCCAGTTTTCCCCCCGCGGGAGTTAGGGATGAGCAGTTCTTC
CASFPPAGVRDEQFF
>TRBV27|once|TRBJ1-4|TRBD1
TGTGCCAGCAGTCCGTGGACAGGAGCTAATGAAAAACTGTTTTTT
CASSPWTGANEKLFF
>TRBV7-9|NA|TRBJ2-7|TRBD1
TGTGCCAGCAGCTTAATCGACAGGGGACCCTACGAGCAGTACTTC
CASSLIDRGPYEQYF
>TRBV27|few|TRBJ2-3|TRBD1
TGTGCCAGCAGTCTACAGGGGGCGCTAGGCACAGATACGCAGTATTTT
CASSLQGALGTDTQYF
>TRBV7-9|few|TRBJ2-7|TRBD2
TGTGCCAGCAGCTCGACTAGCGGGAGAAGCGAGCAGTACTTC
CASSSTSGRSEQYF
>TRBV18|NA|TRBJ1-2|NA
TGTGCCAGCTCACCACCGTCCAGGTTAAGCTATGGCTACACCTTC
CASSPPSRLSYGYTF
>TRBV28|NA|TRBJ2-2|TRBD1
TGTGCCAGCAGTCTGCCAGGGGGTTTAAACACCGGGGAGCTGTTTTTT
CASSLPGGLNTGELFF